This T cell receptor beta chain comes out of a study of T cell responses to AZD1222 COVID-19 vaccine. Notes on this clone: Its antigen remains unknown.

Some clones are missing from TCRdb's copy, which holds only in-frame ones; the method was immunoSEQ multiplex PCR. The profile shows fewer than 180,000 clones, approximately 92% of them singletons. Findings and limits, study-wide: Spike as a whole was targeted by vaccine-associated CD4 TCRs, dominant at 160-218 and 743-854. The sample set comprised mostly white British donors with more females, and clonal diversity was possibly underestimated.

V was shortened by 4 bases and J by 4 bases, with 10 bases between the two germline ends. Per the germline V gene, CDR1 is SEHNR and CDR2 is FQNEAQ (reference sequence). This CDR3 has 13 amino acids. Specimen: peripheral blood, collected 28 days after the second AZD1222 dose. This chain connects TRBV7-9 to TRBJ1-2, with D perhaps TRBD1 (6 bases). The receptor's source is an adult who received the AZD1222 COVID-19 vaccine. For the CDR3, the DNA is TGTGCCAGCAGCTCCGGACAGCGCTATGGCTACACCTTC. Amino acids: CASSSGQRYGYTF.